This TCR beta chain was sequenced in a study of blood T cell repertoires in COVID-19. Background on the study: Nucleic acid was either cDNA or gDNA, and it came from T cells, B-cell-depleted T cells, or PBMCs.

Germline values: CDR1 MNHNS, CDR2 SASEGT. With 0 bases removed from V and 0 bases from J, the gap between germline ends came to 9 bases. The CDR3 is 15 amino acids. Original methodology: Using reference gene primer amplification, nucleated cell counts were estimated. Generated by immunoSEQ multiplex PCR, the TCRdb table keeps only in-frame clones and is missing some. That table gives V, J and clone size, and the DNA gave D and trimming. The sample consists of about 220,000 clones, around 82% of them appearing once. J is TRBJ2-7 and V is TRBV6-1; maybe TRBD1 (5 bases). Source material: peripheral blood. This TCR was sampled from a woman aged 40 to 55 with active or convalescent COVID-19. CDR3 amino acids: CASSEAGADSYEQYF. CDR3 bases: TGTGCCAGCAGTGAAGCTGGGGCGGACTCCTACGAGCAGTACTTC.